These 31 T cell receptor beta chains were all obtained from the same sample, sequenced in a study of cytomegalovirus exposure and HLA in healthy donors. The PCR made use of 60 Vbeta and 13 Jbeta primers. Measured with immunoSEQ multiplex PCR; TCRdb has only the in-frame clones, and not every one. The sample shows tens of thousands of clones, and about 4.1% sits with its ten largest clones. Sequences were obtained from PBMCs. The receptor set was obtained from a man between 18 and 35 years old in good health and CMV-seropositive.

The rearrangement uses TRBV19 and TRBJ2-7, with D perhaps matching TRBD1 (5 bases). Germline assignment: CDR1 LNHDA and CDR2 SQIVND (reference sequence). The V end lost 4 bases, the J end lost 5 bases, and 12 bases lay between the germline ends. The CDR3 covers 13 residues. CDR3 in DNA: TGTGCCAGTAGTAGTCTGGGGCAGGACGAGCAGTACTTC. Translated, it gives CASSSLGQDEQYF.

A note on this clone: Other DNA sequences from this sample encode an identical CDR3 as well. The rearrangement links TRBV20-1 to TRBJ2-7; no definite D call. CDR3 size: 11 residues. The V end was cut by 0 bases, the J end by 3 bases, with 3 bases between. Looked up from germline, CDR1 is DFQATT and CDR2 is SNEGSKA (reference sequence). CDR3 in amino acids: CSARDGYEQYF. Here the CDR3 DNA reads TGCAGTGCTAGAGACGGCTACGAGCAGTACTTC.

The chain's CDR3 is CASSDKTGGLPYEQYF. CDR3 in DNA: TGTGCCAGCAGCGATAAGACAGGGGGGCTACCCTACGAGCAGTACTTC. V and J are TRBV7-9 and TRBJ2-7; 9 bases map to TRBD1. The CDR3 loop spans 16 amino acids. With 5 bases clipped from V and 2 bases from J, the junction kept 10 bases outside the gene matches. CDR1 and CDR2 from the germline V gene are SEHNR and FQNEAQ (reference sequence). The complete variable domain, with remaining parts taken from reference TRBV7-9 and TRBJ2-7, reads DTGVSQNPRHKITKRGQNVTFRCDPISEHNRLYWYRQTLGQGPEFLTYFQNEAQLEKSRLLSDRFSAERPKGSFSTLEIQRTEQGDSAMYLCASSDKTGGLPYEQYFGPGTRLTVT.

The gene calls are TRBV7-9 and TRBJ2-3; possible D gene TRBD2, 6 bases. The germline CDR1 and CDR2 sequences are SEHNR and FQNEAQ (reference sequence). V lost 5 bases and J 2 bases, leaving 8 bases between the germline ends. This CDR3 is 13 amino acids long. The CDR3 DNA follows: TGTGCCAGCAGCCGGGACTTCACAGATACGCAGTATTTT. The encoded protein is CASSRDFTDTQYF.

V gene TRBV5-1 combines with J gene TRBJ2-2; 8 bases are a match to TRBD1. The germline V gene encodes CDR1 SGHRS and CDR2 YFSETQ. The V segment lost 4 bases and the J segment 2 bases; nucleotides outside the gene matches: 4. The CDR3 loop spans 15 amino acids. In nucleotides, the CDR3 is TGCGCCAGCAGCGACGGACAGGGCAACACCGGGGAGCTGTTTTTT. This sequence encodes CASSDGQGNTGELFF.

V usage is TRBV6-6 and J usage is TRBJ1-5; the D gene is possibly TRBD1 (6 bases). This CDR3 is built from 14 residues. The V and J ends lost 5 bases and 7 bases respectively, with 15 bases between them. Germline values: CDR1 MNHNY, CDR2 SVGAGI (reference sequence). In DNA form, the CDR3 reads TGTGCCAGCAGTGCCCCAGGGGTAGGACAGCCCCAGCATTTT. Amino acid sequence: CASSAPGVGQPQHF.

This chain joins TRBV28 and TRBJ1-4; 7 bases are a match to TRBD1. J lost 7 bases, V lost 7 bases, and 9 bases had no gene match. CDR1 is MDHEN and CDR2 is SYDVKM in the germline V gene. CDR3 size: 14 residues. The CDR3 DNA reads TGTGCCAGCACCCTAACAGGGGATGCTGAAAAACTGTTTTTT. Translation gives CASTLTGDAEKLFF. Using reference TRBV28 and TRBJ1-4 for the parts outside the CDR3, the full variable domain is DVKVTQSSRYLVKRTGEKVFLECVQDMDHENMFWYRQDPGLGLRLIYFSYDVKMKEKGDIPEGYSVSREKKERFSLILESASTNQTSMYLCASTLTGDAEKLFFGSGTQLSVL.

The chain combines TRBV11-1 with TRBJ2-6, with 8 nucleotides matching TRBD1. This CDR3 region has 17 residues. The V gene end was trimmed by 5 bases and the J gene end by 3 bases; junction bases not matched to a gene: 9. Per the germline V gene, CDR1 is SGHAT and CDR2 is FQDESV (reference sequence). CDR3 nucleotide sequence: TGTGCCAGCAGCGTCCGTGACAGGGGAAATGGGGCCAACGTCCTGACTTTC. Protein: CASSVRDRGNGANVLTF. Supplemented by reference TRBV11-1 and TRBJ2-6, the full variable domain reads EAEVAQSPRYKITEKSQAVAFWCDPISGHATLYWYRQILGQGPELLVQFQDESVVDDSQLPKDRFSAERLKGVDSTLKIQPAELGDSAMYLCASSVRDRGNGANVLTFGAGSRLTVL.

This sequence joins TRBV5-1 and TRBJ1-3; a possible D gene is TRBD1 (5 bases). Between the trimmed V and J ends, which lost 4 bases and 4 bases, there was a span of 12 bases. The length of the CDR3 is 14 residues. In germline, CDR1 is SGHRS, CDR2 YFSETQ. CDR3 bases: TGCGCCAGCAGCCCCGGGACTCAGGGAAACACCATATATTTT. Residues: CASSPGTQGNTIYF.

The chain couples TRBV6-1 to TRBJ2-5; unclear D gene. Germline V CDR1 and CDR2: MNHNS, SASEGT. The CDR3 spans 12 residues. Trimming pared 7 bases from V and 2 bases from J, leaving 8 bases between. In nucleotides, the CDR3 is TGTGCCAGCATTTACAGTCAAGAGACCCAGTACTTC. Residues: CASIYSQETQYF.

The chain employs TRBV9 and TRBJ2-5; 10 nucleotides line up with TRBD2. Germline CDR1 and CDR2: SGDLS and YYNGEE. V shed 4 bases and J 3 bases; nucleotides not matched to a gene: 6. This CDR3 contains 15 residues. The CDR3 DNA sequence: TGTGCCAGCAGCTCCTTCGGGACTAGCGAAGAGACCCAGTACTTC. Translation gives CASSSFGTSEETQYF. The full variable domain, with the rest looked up from reference TRBV9 and TRBJ2-5, is DSGVTQTPKHLITATGQRVTLRCSPRSGDLSVYWYQQSLDQGLQFLIQYYNGEERAKGNILERFSAQQFPDLHSELNLSSLELGDSALYFCASSSFGTSEETQYFGPGTRLLVL.

V is TRBV28 and J is TRBJ1-5; D gene uncertain. The CDR3 totals 13 residues. The germline V and J ends were trimmed by 6 bases and 7 bases, with 13 bases remaining between them. Germline CDR1 reads MDHEN; CDR2 reads SYDVKM. CDR3 sequence (DNA): TGTGCCAGCAGGAGAATGGGAGGGCAGCCCCAGCATTTT. Protein product: CASRRMGGQPQHF.

V and J are TRBV29-1 and TRBJ2-3; D is unresolved. CDR3 size: 13 residues. Germline V gene sequence: CDR1 SQVTM, CDR2 ANQGSEA. V was clipped by 0 bases and J by 2 bases, with 6 bases between them. The CDR3 nucleotides are TGCAGCGTTGAAGAATCAATCACAGATACGCAGTATTTT. The encoded protein is CSVEESITDTQYF.

The J gene is TRBJ2-5, the V gene TRBV5-1; a weak D match, TRBD2 (5 bases). The end of the DNA fits TRBJ2-7 better, so the J call may be wrong. The CDR3 extends over 15 amino acids. CDR1 and CDR2 from the germline V gene are SGHRS and YFSETQ. CDR3 residues: CASSLGPLGVYEQYF. As DNA, the CDR3 is TGCGCCAGCAGCTTGGGGCCACTCGGGGTCTACGAGCAGTACTTC.

The chain recombines TRBV28 with TRBJ2-2; D not certain. The germline gives CDR1 MDHEN, CDR2 SYDVKM. The ends were cut back, 5 bases at V and 6 bases at J, with 7 bases in the middle. The CDR3 has 12 amino acids. In DNA, the CDR3 is TGTGCCAGCAGTATCTCTCCCGGGGAGCTGTTTTTT. Protein sequence: CASSISPGELFF.

The chain joins TRBV5-6 to TRBJ2-5, with 11 positions matching TRBD2. The germline V gene encodes CDR1 SGHDT and CDR2 YYEEEE. The CDR3 is 14 amino acids. V was clipped by 3 bases and J by 3 bases; unmatched bases: 1. CDR3 in DNA: TGTGCCAGCAGCTCGGGACTAGCGGAAGAGACCCAGTACTTC. Translation: CASSSGLAEETQYF.

J is TRBJ1-6 and V is TRBV5-1, with 11 bases that match TRBD1. The germline V gene has CDR1 SGHRS and CDR2 YFSETQ. The CDR3 is made up of 15 amino acids. J was trimmed by 10 bases and V by 2 bases; bases with no gene match: 5. CDR3 protein: CASSFGQGARSPLHF. CDR3 nucleotide sequence: TGCGCCAGCAGCTTCGGACAGGGGGCACGATCACCCCTCCACTTT.

This chain joins TRBV27 and TRBJ1-5; D is possibly TRBD1 (6 bases). The CDR3 runs to 15 residues. With 2 bases removed from V and 3 bases from J, the gap between germline ends came to 11 bases. CDR1 is MNHEY and CDR2 is SMNVEV in the germline V gene (reference sequence). CDR3: CASSLGGQANQPQHF. Here the CDR3 DNA reads TGTGCCAGCAGTTTAGGGGGCCAGGCCAATCAGCCCCAGCATTTT.

The chain recombines TRBV28 with TRBJ1-5; 7 nucleotides align to TRBD1. The J segment lost 7 bases and the V segment lost 4 bases, leaving 7 bases of the junction unmatched. CDR3 length: 14 amino acids. From germline, CDR1 is MDHEN and CDR2 SYDVKM. The CDR3 coding sequence is TGTGCCAGCAGTTATCCTACAGGGGACCAGCCCCAGCATTTT. Residues: CASSYPTGDQPQHF.

The rearrangement links TRBV18 to TRBJ2-5, with D possibly being TRBD1 (6 bases). Germline assignment: CDR1 KGHSH and CDR2 LQKENI. The ends were cut back, 0 bases at V and 4 bases at J, with 15 bases in the middle. This CDR3 has 16 amino acids. CDR3 loop: CASSPPSDRPRETQYF. CDR3 coding DNA: TGTGCCAGCTCACCACCGTCGGACAGACCCAGAGAGACCCAGTACTTC.

The rearrangement joins TRBV5-1 to TRBJ2-6, with D perhaps matching TRBD1 (6 bases). V shed 2 bases and J shed 2 bases, with 8 bases lying between them. The CDR3 sequence is 15 residues long. Germline CDR1 SGHRS, CDR2 YFSETQ. CDR3 residues: CASSLQGTGANVLTF. Written as DNA, the CDR3 is TGCGCCAGCAGCTTACAGGGAACTGGGGCCAACGTCCTGACTTTC.

J is TRBJ2-1 and V is TRBV5-1, with 11 bases lining up with TRBD2. Germline V lookup: CDR1 SGHRS, CDR2 YFSETQ. V was clipped by 6 bases and J by 8 bases; unmatched bases: 4. The length of the CDR3 is 13 residues. DNA of the CDR3: TGCGCCAGCACTAGCGGGAGGAGCTATGAGCAGTTCTTC. Its translation: CASTSGRSYEQFF.

The chain links TRBV28 to TRBJ1-2, with 7 nucleotides matching TRBD1. V dropped 8 bases and J dropped 4; count of bases not matched to a gene: 10. The CDR3 has 14 residues. Germline lookup yields CDR1 MDHEN and CDR2 SYDVKM. CDR3 loop: CASVPVGQAYGYTF. The DNA for the CDR3 is TGTGCCAGCGTGCCCGTAGGACAGGCCTATGGCTACACCTTC.

The V gene is TRBV6-4, the J gene TRBJ2-1, with D tentatively TRBD2 (5 bases). Trimming shortened V by 6 bases and J by 8 bases, and 14 bases separated the two germline ends. The germline gives CDR1 MRHNA, CDR2 SNTAGT. This CDR3 comprises 13 residues. This chain's CDR3 is CASSPASEDEQFF. CDR3 DNA: TGTGCCAGCAGCCCGGCCTCGGAGGATGAGCAGTTCTTC.

The J gene is TRBJ1-4, the V gene TRBV5-1, with D possibly TRBD1 on 5 matching bases. This CDR3 spans 16 amino acids. The V gene lost 5 bases and the J gene lost 0 bases, with 14 bases spanning the gap. Germline V gene sequence: CDR1 SGHRS, CDR2 YFSETQ. CDR3 coding DNA: TGCGCCAGCAGGCCGGGACTTTCTGCAACTAATGAAAAACTGTTTTTT. Protein: CASRPGLSATNEKLFF.

V and J are TRBV6-6 and TRBJ1-5, with D uncertain. With 2 bases removed from V and 6 bases from J, the gap between germline ends came to 11 bases. Looked up from germline, CDR1 is MNHNY and CDR2 is SVGAGI (reference sequence). The CDR3 has 14 residues. The CDR3 sequence is CASSYTGSAQPQHF. The DNA of the CDR3 is TGTGCCAGCAGTTACACCGGCAGCGCTCAGCCCCAGCATTTT.

The chain is built from TRBV10-2 and TRBJ1-5, with D possibly TRBD1 on 5 matching bases. CDR3 length: 13 amino acids. Germline values: CDR1 WSHSY, CDR2 SAAADI. Trimming took off 4 bases at V and 7 bases at J, with 11 bases between the two ends. CDR3 in amino acids: CASSAGQGQPQHF. The DNA for the CDR3 is TGCGCCAGCAGTGCAGGGCAAGGGCAGCCCCAGCATTTT.

The chain employs TRBV6-5 and TRBJ2-1; no firm D call. The CDR3 is 11 amino acids. V was shortened by 0 bases and J by 12 bases, with 6 bases between the two germline ends. Germline loops: CDR1 MNHEY, CDR2 SVGAGI. The CDR3 here is CASSYSNRQFF. The CDR3 region has the DNA TGTGCCAGCAGTTACTCGAATAGGCAGTTCTTC.

This rearrangement joins TRBV6-1 to TRBJ2-7; D gene unclear. CDR3 length equals 13 residues. V gave up 6 bases and J gave up 2 bases, with 11 bases separating them. The germline V gene has CDR1 MNHNS and CDR2 SASEGT. The CDR3 loop reads CASSDDIAYEQYF. CDR3 nucleotide sequence: TGTGCCAGCAGCGATGACATTGCCTACGAGCAGTACTTC.

The chain uses TRBV29-1 and TRBJ1-1; D call uncertain. This CDR3 is 12 amino acids long. Trimming took off 3 bases at V and 6 bases at J, with 11 bases between the two ends. Germline assignment: CDR1 SQVTM and CDR2 ANQGSEA. The CDR3 sequence: CSVDEGKAEAFF. In DNA form, the CDR3 reads TGCAGCGTTGACGAGGGAAAGGCTGAAGCTTTCTTT.

The chain is built from TRBV6-1 and TRBJ2-1; 8 nucleotides match TRBD1. The germline V gene has CDR1 MNHNS and CDR2 SASEGT. J gave up 2 bases and V 5 bases, and 5 bases lay outside the gene matches. The CDR3 sequence is 15 residues long. As DNA, the CDR3 is TGTGCCAGCAGTTCGACAGGGGACCCCTACAATGAGCAGTTCTTC. It encodes CASSSTGDPYNEQFF.